Only a few counts were recorded for the clone carrying this T cell receptor (beta chain). This record belongs to a study of OX40 agonist ivuxolimab in advanced cancers. Whole-study context: Age averaged 60 years (range roughly 20 to 90), and more than 80% were male.

The ends were cut back, 6 bases at V and 3 bases at J, with 18 bases in the middle. The CDR3 extends over 15 amino acids. Germline V gene lookup returns CDR1 ENHRY and CDR2 SYGVKD. Produced via immunoSEQ multiplex PCR; TCRdb's table is partial and in-frame only. The sample lists roughly 67,000 clones, around 83% occurring once. The material was CD4+ or CD8+ T cells sorted from blood, obtained in a trial of the OX40 agonist ivuxolimab. The sequence was collected from an adult with an advanced solid tumor such as melanoma, head and neck, liver or kidney cancer. The rearrangement joins TRBV10-3 to TRBJ2-7; tentative D call: TRBD1 (5 bases). The CDR3 DNA sequence: TGTGCCATCAGCCCCCGCGGCATAAGGGGCTACGAGCAGTACTTC. Translation: CAISPRGIRGYEQYF.